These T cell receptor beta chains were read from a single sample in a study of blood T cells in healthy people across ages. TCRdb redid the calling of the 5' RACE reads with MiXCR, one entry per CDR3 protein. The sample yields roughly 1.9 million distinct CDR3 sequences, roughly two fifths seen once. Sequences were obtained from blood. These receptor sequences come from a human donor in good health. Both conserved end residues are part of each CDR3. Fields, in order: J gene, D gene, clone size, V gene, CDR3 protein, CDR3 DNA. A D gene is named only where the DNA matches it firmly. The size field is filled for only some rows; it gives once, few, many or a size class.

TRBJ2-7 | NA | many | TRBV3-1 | CASSQGRGLTYEQYF | TGTGCCAGCAGCCAAGGCAGGGGCCTCACCTACGAGCAGTACTTC
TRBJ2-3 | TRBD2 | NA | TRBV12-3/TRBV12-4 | CASSNSGAYSTSTGTQYF | TGTGCCAGCAGTAATAGCGGGGCGTATTCAACTAGCACAGGTACGCAGTATTTT
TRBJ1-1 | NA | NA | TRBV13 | CASRDGGQSNTEAFF | TGTGCCAGCAGGGATGGGGGGCAATCGAACACTGAAGCTTTCTTT
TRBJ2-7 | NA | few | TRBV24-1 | CATSESQGKACEQYF | TGTGCCACCAGTGAATCCCAGGGTAAAGCCTGCGAGCAGTACTTC
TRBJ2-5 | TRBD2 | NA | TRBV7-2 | CASSLAAAGGRETQYF | TGTGCCAGCAGCTTAGCGGCCGCGGGGGGGCGAGAGACCCAGTACTTC
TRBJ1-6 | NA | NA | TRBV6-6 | CASSYSGGQGSPLHF | TGTGCCAGCAGTTACTCAGGGGGGCAAGGCTCACCCCTCCACTTT
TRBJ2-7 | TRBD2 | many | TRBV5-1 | CASSWTSGVYEQYF | TGCGCCAGCAGCTGGACTAGCGGGGTCTACGAGCAGTACTTC
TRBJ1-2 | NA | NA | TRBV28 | CASSPSLGSYGYTF | TGTGCCAGCAGTCCAAGTCTCGGATCCTATGGCTACACCTTC
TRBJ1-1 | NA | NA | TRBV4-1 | CASSQDADWDTEAFF | TGCGCCAGCAGCCAAGATGCGGATTGGGACACTGAAGCTTTCTTT
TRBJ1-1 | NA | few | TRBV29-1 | CSACRGEVTEAFF | TGCAGCGCCTGCCGGGGGGAGGTCACTGAAGCTTTCTTT
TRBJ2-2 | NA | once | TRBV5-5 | CASRTGSGELFF | TGTGCCAGCAGGACAGGTTCCGGGGAGCTGTTTTTT
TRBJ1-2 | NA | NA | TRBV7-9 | CASSLGSVGWDYGYTF | TGTGCCAGCAGCTTAGGGTCAGTAGGGTGGGACTATGGCTACACCTTC
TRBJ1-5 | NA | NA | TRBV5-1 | CASSLGPEINQPQHF | TGCGCCAGCAGCTTGGGACCAGAGATCAATCAGCCCCAGCATTTT
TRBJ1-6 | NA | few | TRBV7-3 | CASSFTGEGNSPLHF | TGTGCCAGCAGCTTTACAGGCGAAGGAAATTCACCCCTCCACTTT
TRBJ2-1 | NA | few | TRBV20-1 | CSALTPIHEQFF | TGCAGTGCCCTCACCCCGATCCATGAGCAGTTCTTC
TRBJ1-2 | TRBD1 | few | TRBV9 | CASTPGGQGAYGYTF | TGTGCCAGCACCCCTGGGGGGCAGGGGGCCTATGGCTACACCTTC
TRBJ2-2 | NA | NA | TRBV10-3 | CAIAYRDSGELFF | TGTGCCATCGCGTACAGGGATTCCGGGGAGCTGTTTTTT